This TCR beta chain was recorded in a study of cytomegalovirus exposure and HLA in healthy donors. Study results and caveats: Earlier analysis found most TCR beta V segments productive about 90% or about 30% of the time.

To note about this clone: Its antigen is unidentified.

The study ran its PCR with 60 Vbeta and 13 Jbeta primers. Produced via immunoSEQ multiplex PCR; TCRdb's table is partial and in-frame only. The sample includes 150,000 to 200,000 clones, about four fifths of them seen just once. Germline CDR1 reads GTSNPN; CDR2 reads SVGIG (reference sequence). This CDR3 has 11 residues. The sequenced material came from PBMCs. This TCR derives from a man between 18 and 35 years old in good health and CMV-seronegative. The chain joins TRBV30 to TRBJ1-1; the D is unclear. CDR3: CASDKNTEAFF. CDR3 nucleotide sequence: TGTGCTTCCGACAAGAACACTGAAGCTTTCTTT.